The T cell receptor (beta chain) under discussion was sequenced for a study of HIV-infected patients and healthy controls. This clonotype has a count of ten or more. TCRdb independently ran MiXCR on the 5' RACE reads; one entry per CDR3 protein. The profile shows roughly 70,000 distinct CDR3 sequences, roughly a sixth of them singletons. J lost 6 bases, V lost 3 bases, and 4 bases had no gene match. This CDR3 is built from 15 residues. Germline CDR1 is DFQATT and CDR2 is SNEGSKA (reference sequence). The chain joins TRBV20-1 to TRBJ2-1; TRBD2 matches 14 bases. The sequence derives from a human donor in good health. Sequences were obtained from CD4+ T cells from blood. The CDR3 loop reads CSARGTSGSGNEQFF. DNA for the CDR3: TGCAGTGCTAGGGGGACTAGCGGGAGTGGCAATGAGCAGTTCTTC.